Presented here are 32 T cell receptor beta chains from one specimen sequenced in a study of CD8 T cells in Susac syndrome. Random hexamers were used to reverse transcribe roughly 0.45 to 1 ug of RNA. TCRdb fed the immunoSEQ multiplex PCR reads into MiXCR, producing one record per CDR3 protein. This repertoire shows tens of thousands of distinct CDR3 sequences, roughly 94% found once; its top ten account for under 0.6%. Sequencing was carried out using CD8+ T cells from PBMCs. These receptors were taken from a human donor with multiple sclerosis.

The V gene is TRBV3-1, the J gene TRBJ2-1; D tentatively reads TRBD1 or TRBD2 (6 bases each). The CDR3 covers 19 residues. V was clipped by 4 bases and J by 4 bases, with 26 bases between them. The germline CDR1 and CDR2 sequences are LGHDT and YNNKEL (reference sequence). The CDR3: CASSPPLVRGGPSYNEQFF. Written as DNA, the CDR3 is TGTGCCAGCAGCCCCCCTCTAGTACGTGGGGGGCCTTCTTACAATGAGCAGTTCTTC.

This chain uses TRBV28 with TRBJ2-7; no firm D call. V lost 2 bases and J 2 bases, leaving 4 bases between the germline ends. Germline CDR1 and CDR2: MDHEN and SYDVKM. The CDR3 is 12 amino acids. CDR3 coding DNA: TGTGCCAGCAGTTTAACGACCTACGAGCAGTACTTC. Encoded protein: CASSLTTYEQYF.

V and J are TRBV3-1 and TRBJ2-5; D is undetermined. The CDR3 loop spans 13 amino acids. The germline V and J ends were trimmed by 3 bases and 4 bases, with 9 bases remaining between them. Germline-derived CDR1 and CDR2 are LGHDT and YNNKEL (reference sequence). CDR3 amino acids: CASSQDQGETQYF. In DNA, the CDR3 is TGTGCCAGCAGCCAGGACCAAGGAGAGACCCAGTACTTC.

The chain has TRBV29-1 and TRBJ1-2; no clear D gene. The CDR3 contains 12 residues. Deletions cut 0 bases from V and 4 bases from J, with 6 bases between. Per germline, CDR1 SQVTM and CDR2 ANQGSEA. CDR3 sequence: CSVEDSLYGYTF. Written as DNA, the CDR3 is TGCAGCGTTGAAGACAGTCTCTATGGCTACACCTTC.

V gene TRBV7-3 combines with J gene TRBJ1-1, with D possibly matching TRBD1 (5 bases). Trimming removed 2 bases from V and 0 bases from J, with 10 bases in between. Germline CDR1 and CDR2: SGHTA and FQGTGA. The length of the CDR3 is 15 residues. This chain's CDR3 is CASSLVGPLNTEAFF. CDR3 DNA sequence: TGTGCCAGCAGCTTAGTGGGACCCTTGAACACTGAAGCTTTCTTT.

The chain combines TRBV3-1 with TRBJ2-7, with 7 nucleotides matching TRBD1. Germline loops: CDR1 LGHDT, CDR2 YNNKEL (reference sequence). The trim removed 3 bases at V and 2 bases at J, leaving 7 bases unmatched. CDR3 length: 15 residues. The CDR3 DNA sequence: TGTGCCAGCAGCCAGGAACAGGGGAATCCCTACGAGCAGTACTTC. It specifies CASSQEQGNPYEQYF.

CDR3 loop: CASSQDSHPNTEAFF. The CDR3 DNA is TGTGCCAGCAGCCAAGATTCCCACCCAAACACTGAAGCTTTCTTT. The chain is built from TRBV3-1 and TRBJ1-1; D is unresolved. Trimming cost V 0 bases and J 2 bases, with 10 bases left between them. In germline, CDR1 is LGHDT, CDR2 YNNKEL (reference sequence). CDR3 length equals 15 residues.

The chain combines TRBV5-6 with TRBJ2-5; TRBD2 agrees at 7 bases. After removal of 4 bases from V and 3 bases from J, the junction contained 9 bases not matched to a gene. The CDR3 runs to 15 residues. Germline CDR1 is SGHDT and CDR2 is YYEEEE. Here the CDR3 reads CASSLDGGNEETQYF. In nucleotides, the CDR3 is TGTGCCAGCAGCCTGGACGGGGGGAATGAAGAGACCCAGTACTTC.

This rearrangement joins TRBV30 to TRBJ2-2; D is unresolved. The germline gives CDR1 GTSNPN, CDR2 SVGIG (reference sequence). Trimming removed 3 bases from V and 0 bases from J, with 8 bases in between. The CDR3 covers 14 residues. Written as DNA, the CDR3 is TGTGCCTGGAGGCAAGGATCGAACACCGGGGAGCTGTTTTTT. It codes for CAWRQGSNTGELFF.

The rearrangement links TRBV2 to TRBJ2-3, with 9 bases lining up with TRBD2. The germline V gene encodes CDR1 SNHLY and CDR2 FYNNEI. The CDR3 spans 15 residues. V gave up 3 bases and J gave up 3 bases; unmatched junction bases: 4. Written as DNA, the CDR3 is TGTGCCAGCAGTGATTCGGGACTAGCAACAGATACGCAGTATTTT. It translates to CASSDSGLATDTQYF.

V usage is TRBV5-1 and J usage is TRBJ2-5; D could derive from TRBD1 or TRBD2 (5 bases each). The ends were cut back, 0 bases at V and 4 bases at J, with 13 bases in the middle. CDR3 length: 15 residues. Germline CDR1 is SGHRS and CDR2 is YFSETQ. CDR3 in DNA: TGCGCCAGCAGCTTGGACGGGGCGCCCGCAGAGACCCAGTACTTC. Its protein product is CASSLDGAPAETQYF.

The chain carries TRBV7-9 and TRBJ2-5; D may be TRBD1 or TRBD2 (5 bases each). CDR3 length equals 14 residues. Germline V gene lookup returns CDR1 SEHNR and CDR2 FQNEAQ (reference sequence). The V and J ends lost 0 bases and 5 bases respectively, with 10 bases between them. The chain's CDR3 is CASSLAGTWETQYF. CDR3 bases: TGTGCCAGCAGCTTAGCTGGGACCTGGGAGACCCAGTACTTC.

The CDR3 region is CASSRGLASDTQYF. DNA for the CDR3: TGTGCCAGCAGTAGGGGACTAGCGTCAGATACGCAGTATTTT. V gene TRBV6-5 combines with J gene TRBJ2-3; TRBD2 matches at 10 bases. V gave up 5 bases and J gave up 4 bases; unmatched junction bases: 3. The germline CDR1 and CDR2 sequences are MNHEY and SVGAGI. The CDR3 has 14 amino acids.

V gene TRBV2 combines with J gene TRBJ2-2; tentatively, D is TRBD2 (6 bases). Germline V CDR1 and CDR2: SNHLY, FYNNEI. This CDR3 comprises 14 residues. Trimming shortened V by 3 bases and J by 7 bases, and 12 bases separated the two germline ends. DNA of the CDR3: TGTGCCAGCAGTGAGGTTCCGCGGGGCGGGGAGCTGTTTTTT. Encoded protein: CASSEVPRGGELFF.

This clonotype was counted once. V usage is TRBV5-1 and J usage is TRBJ2-7, with D perhaps matching TRBD1 (6 bases). V lost 4 bases, J lost 0 bases, and 17 bases lay in between. The CDR3 is made up of 16 amino acids. Germline CDR1 and CDR2: SGHRS and YFSETQ. CDR3 DNA: TGCGCCAGCAGCATCTCCACGACAGGAAGCTCCTACGAGCAGTACTTC. Translating gives CASSISTTGSSYEQYF. Drawing the rest from reference TRBV5-1 and TRBJ2-7, the complete variable domain is KAGVTQTPRYLIKTRGQQVTLSCSPISGHRSVSWYQQTPGQGLQFLFEYFSETQRNKGNFPGRFSGRQFSNSRSEMNVSTLELGDSALYLCASSISTTGSSYEQYFGPGTRLTVT.

The J gene is TRBJ2-1, the V gene TRBV29-1; TRBD2 agrees at 7 bases. With V trimmed by 6 bases and J by 0 bases, 8 bases remained unmatched. Germline values: CDR1 SQVTM, CDR2 ANQGSEA. CDR3 length equals 15 residues. The CDR3 spells CSVPTSRSSYNEQFF. CDR3 coding DNA: TGCAGCGTCCCGACTAGCAGAAGCTCCTACAATGAGCAGTTCTTC.

The genes are TRBV9 and TRBJ2-2; no definite D call. Germline CDR1 and CDR2: SGDLS and YYNGEE. V shed 2 bases and J shed 7 bases, with 3 bases lying between them. The CDR3 runs 11 residues. DNA of the CDR3: TGTGCCAGCAGCGTGGGCGGGGAGCTGTTTTTT. This sequence encodes CASSVGGELFF.

The chain uses TRBV28 and TRBJ2-5; D is tentatively TRBD1 or TRBD2 (6 bases each). The CDR3 runs to 14 residues. Germline lookup yields CDR1 MDHEN and CDR2 SYDVKM. The germline V and J ends were trimmed by 3 bases and 5 bases, with 13 bases remaining between them. The CDR3: CASSLSGAGETQYF. DNA of the CDR3: TGTGCCAGCAGTTTGTCAGGGGCGGGGGAGACCCAGTACTTC.

The chain uses TRBV5-4 and TRBJ2-2; 11 bases line up with TRBD1. The length of the CDR3 is 15 residues. V trimming: 3 bases; J trimming: 5 bases; junction bases outside the gene matches: 3. Germline loops: CDR1 SGHNT, CDR2 YYREEE (reference sequence). CDR3 amino acids: CASSWGTGGTGELFF. The CDR3, as DNA: TGTGCCAGCAGCTGGGGGACAGGGGGTACCGGGGAGCTGTTTTTT.

The J gene is TRBJ2-5, the V gene TRBV30; D ambiguous. This CDR3 is built from 16 residues. Per germline, CDR1 GTSNPN and CDR2 SVGIG (reference sequence). The V gene lost 0 bases and the J gene lost 5 bases, with 19 bases spanning the gap. CDR3 DNA sequence: TGTGCCTGGAGTGTTGAACCCCGCGACGGACGGGAGACCCAGTACTTC. Amino acid sequence: CAWSVEPRDGRETQYF. Complete variable domain (other parts from reference TRBV30 and TRBJ2-5): SQTIHQWPATLVQPVGSPLSLECTVEGTSNPNLYWYRQAAGRGLQLLFYSVGIGQISSEVPQNLSASRPQDRQFILSSKKLLLSDSGFYLCAWSVEPRDGRETQYFGPGTRLLVL.

This chain uses TRBV20-1 with TRBJ2-7, with D maybe TRBD1 (6 bases). Germline-derived CDR1 and CDR2 are DFQATT and SNEGSKA (reference sequence). The germline V and J ends were trimmed by 1 base and 3 bases, with 10 bases remaining between them. The CDR3 runs to 13 residues. The CDR3 nucleotides read TGCAGTGCTAGAGGGACAGCCAGCTACGAGCAGTACTTC. Amino acids: CSARGTASYEQYF.

This clonotype occurred once. The chain employs TRBV30 and TRBJ2-7; a possible D gene is TRBD2 (6 bases). This CDR3 has 15 amino acids. Germline assignment: CDR1 GTSNPN and CDR2 SVGIG (reference sequence). Between the trimmed V and J ends, which lost 0 bases and 4 bases, there was a span of 16 bases. The CDR3 DNA is TGTGCCTGGAGTGTTTCTGGGACTGCTTCTTACGAGCAGTACTTC. Its translation is CAWSVSGTASYEQYF.

The chain recombines TRBV20-1 with TRBJ2-7; no firm D call. This CDR3 has 15 residues. V lost 2 bases and J lost 0, with 14 bases in between. Germline loops: CDR1 DFQATT, CDR2 SNEGSKA (reference sequence). The CDR3 here is CSARPLHEPSYEQYF. CDR3 nucleotide sequence: TGCAGTGCTAGACCTCTCCACGAGCCCTCCTACGAGCAGTACTTC.

The gene calls are TRBV5-4 and TRBJ1-2, with a weak D call TRBD1 (5 bases). V lost 5 bases to trimming and J lost 0 bases, with 14 bases between them. Germline values: CDR1 SGHNT, CDR2 YYREEE (reference sequence). The CDR3 has 15 residues. The CDR3 coding sequence is TGTGCCAGCAGAAGTCCGGGGCGTTCTAACTATGGCTACACCTTC. It specifies CASRSPGRSNYGYTF.

The chain combines TRBV11-2 with TRBJ1-4, with D unclear. The germline gives CDR1 SGHAT, CDR2 FQNNGV. V lost 3 bases and J lost 3, with 14 bases in between. The CDR3 extends over 16 amino acids. The CDR3 spells CASSLGGSGANEKLFF. CDR3 nucleotide sequence: TGTGCCAGCAGCTTGGGCGGGAGTGGAGCTAATGAAAAACTGTTTTTT. The full variable domain, completed using reference TRBV11-2 and TRBJ1-4, is EAGVAQSPRYKIIEKRQSVAFWCNPISGHATLYWYQQILGQGPKLLIQFQNNGVVDDSQLPKDRFSAERLKGVDSTLKIQPAKLEDSAVYLCASSLGGSGANEKLFFGSGTQLSVL.

The rearrangement links TRBV4-3 to TRBJ2-6; D call uncertain. The CDR3 spans 18 residues. Trimming took 1 base from V and 2 from J, leaving 15 bases between them. Looked up from germline, CDR1 is LGHNA and CDR2 is YSLEER. The CDR3: CASSQASDFLAGANVLTF. The CDR3 DNA follows: TGCGCCAGCAGCCAAGCCTCCGACTTTTTAGCTGGGGCCAACGTCCTGACTTTC.

This chain joins TRBV27 and TRBJ2-1; weak D call: TRBD2 (6 bases). V was trimmed by 11 bases and J by 0 bases, leaving 14 bases between them. The CDR3 covers 14 residues. Germline lookup yields CDR1 MNHEY and CDR2 SMNVEV (reference sequence). CDR3 sequence reads: CASRLGGSYNEQFF. Here the CDR3 DNA reads TGTGCCTCCCGTCTGGGGGGCTCCTACAATGAGCAGTTCTTC.

The J gene is TRBJ2-5, the V gene TRBV5-4; 11 nucleotides align to TRBD1. The germline V gene has CDR1 SGHNT and CDR2 YYREEE (reference sequence). CDR3 length: 17 amino acids. The J segment lost 5 bases and the V segment lost 0 bases, leaving 9 bases of the junction unmatched. The CDR3 nucleotides are TGTGCCAGCAGCTTGGGAGAGGACAGGGGGCTGTACGAGACCCAGTACTTC. Its protein is CASSLGEDRGLYETQYF.

J is TRBJ2-1 and V is TRBV24-1; 8 positions match TRBD2. In germline, CDR1 is KGHDR, CDR2 SFDVKD. CDR3 length equals 15 residues. The V gene end was trimmed by 4 bases and the J gene end by 2 bases; junction bases not matched to a gene: 3. In DNA, the CDR3 is TGTGCCACCAGTGAAGCGGGAGCTCCCTACAATGAGCAGTTCTTC. Its translation: CATSEAGAPYNEQFF.

This clonotype is a singleton in its sample. The J gene is TRBJ1-2, the V gene TRBV20-1; D call uncertain. Germline-derived CDR1 and CDR2 are DFQATT and SNEGSKA (reference sequence). Trimming shortened V by 6 bases and J by 4 bases, and 21 bases separated the two germline ends. This CDR3 region has 15 residues. CDR3 region: CSANPRQDAIYGYTF. The DNA for the CDR3 is TGCAGTGCCAACCCCCGGCAGGACGCTATCTATGGCTACACCTTC.

V usage is TRBV12-3 or TRBV12-4 and J usage is TRBJ2-1; D remains unclear. Trimming shortened V by 0 bases and J by 4 bases, and 10 bases separated the two germline ends. The CDR3 length is 15 residues. The CDR3 nucleotides read TGTGCCAGCAGTTTAGCGCCGGCCCCTTACAATGAGCAGTTCTTC. Its translation is CASSLAPAPYNEQFF.

The V and J genes are TRBV5-4 and TRBJ1-4, with TRBD1 matching over 7 bases. J lost 5 bases, V lost 9 bases, and 7 bases had no gene match. Germline V gene data show CDR1 as SGHNT and CDR2 as YYREEE (reference sequence). CDR3 length equals 13 residues. The CDR3 loop reads CATRQGPNEKLFF. DNA of the CDR3: TGTGCCACTAGACAGGGACCCAATGAAAAACTGTTTTTT.